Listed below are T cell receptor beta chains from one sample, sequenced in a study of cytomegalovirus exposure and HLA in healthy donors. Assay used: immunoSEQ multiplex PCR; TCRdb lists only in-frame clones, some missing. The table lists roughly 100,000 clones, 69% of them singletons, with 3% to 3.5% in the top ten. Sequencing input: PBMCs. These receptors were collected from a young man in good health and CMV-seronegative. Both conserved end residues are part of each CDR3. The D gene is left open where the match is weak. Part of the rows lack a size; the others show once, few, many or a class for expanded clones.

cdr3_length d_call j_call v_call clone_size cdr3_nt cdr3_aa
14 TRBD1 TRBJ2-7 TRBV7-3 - TGTGCCAGCAGCCCATCAGACAGGGCTGGCGAGCAGTACTTC CASSPSDRAGEQYF
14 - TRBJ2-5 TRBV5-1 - TGCGCCAGCACCGGGATTCCCCTCCAAGAGACCCAGTACTTC CASTGIPLQETQYF
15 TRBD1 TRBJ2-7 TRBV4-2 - TGTGCCAGCAACCCGACGGGACAGCAAACCTACGAGCAGTACTTC CASNPTGQQTYEQYF
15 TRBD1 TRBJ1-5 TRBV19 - TGTGCCAGTAGTGGGACAGGGGCGATCAATCAGCCCCAGCATTTT CASSGTGAINQPQHF
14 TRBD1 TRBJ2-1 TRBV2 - TGTGCCAGCAGTGGACAGGGCCAATACAATGAGCAGTTCTTC CASSGQGQYNEQFF
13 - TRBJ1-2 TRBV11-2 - TGTGCCAGCAGCCGCAATGGGAGGGATGGCTACACCTTC CASSRNGRDGYTF
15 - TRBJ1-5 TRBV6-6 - TGTGCCAGCAGTGATGGGACATCCCGCAATCAGCCCCAGCATTTT CASSDGTSRNQPQHF
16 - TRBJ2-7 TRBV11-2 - TGTGCCAGCAGCTTAGATCCGAGGGAGTTAATCTACGAGCAGTACTTC CASSLDPRELIYEQYF
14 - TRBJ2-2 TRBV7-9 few TGTGCCAGCAGCTTAGCGGGAGGCACCGGGGAGCTGTTTTTT CASSLAGGTGELFF
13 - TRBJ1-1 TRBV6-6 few TGTGCCAGCAGTAGACAGACGAACACTGAAGCTTTCTTT CASSRQTNTEAFF
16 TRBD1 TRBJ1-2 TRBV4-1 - TGCGCCAGCAGCCAGTCCGAGGGGGCTCCCAACTATGGCTACACCTTC CASSQSEGAPNYGYTF
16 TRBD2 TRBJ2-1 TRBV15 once TGTGCCACCAGCAAGGGCCTAGCGGGTGATTACAATGAGCAGTTCTTC CATSKGLAGDYNEQFF
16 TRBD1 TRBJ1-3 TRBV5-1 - TGCGCCAGCAGCCTTACGGACAGGGGGACTGGAAACACCATATATTTT CASSLTDRGTGNTIYF
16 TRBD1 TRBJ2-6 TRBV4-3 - TGCGCCAGCAGCCTATACAGGGGTGACGGGGCCAACGTCCTGACTTTC CASSLYRGDGANVLTF
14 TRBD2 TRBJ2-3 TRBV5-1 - TGCGCCAGCAGCTTGGTGGGAGGGCAAGATACGCAGTATTTT CASSLVGGQDTQYF
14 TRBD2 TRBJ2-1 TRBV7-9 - TGTGCCAGCAGCCGAGGGACTAGCGGGGGGCCGTGGTTCTTC CASSRGTSGGPWFF
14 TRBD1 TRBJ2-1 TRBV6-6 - TGTGCCAGCCGCATAGGGGGCGCAGGCGATGAGCAGTTCTTC CASRIGGAGDEQFF
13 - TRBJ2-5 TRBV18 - TGTGCCAGCTCACCACCCTCTCTCGAGACCCAGTACTTC CASSPPSLETQYF
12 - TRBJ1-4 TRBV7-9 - TGTGCCAGCAGCTTAAACGGGGAAAAACTGTTTTTT CASSLNGEKLFF
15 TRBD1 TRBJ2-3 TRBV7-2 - TGTGCCAGCAGCTCCCGAAGGACAGGGATAGATACGCAGTATTTT CASSSRRTGIDTQYF
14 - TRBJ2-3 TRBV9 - TGTGCCAGCAGCGTAGCCAGTGCGGCAGATACGCAGTATTTT CASSVASAADTQYF
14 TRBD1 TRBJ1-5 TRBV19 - TGTGCCAGTACCAGAGACAGGGGCAATCAGCCCCAGCATTTT CASTRDRGNQPQHF
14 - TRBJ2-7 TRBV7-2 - TGTGCCAGCAGCTTCTCTGACACCTCCTACGAGCAGTACTTC CASSFSDTSYEQYF
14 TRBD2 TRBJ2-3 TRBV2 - TGTGCCAGCACCCTAGCGGCTAGCACAGATACGCAGTATTTT CASTLAASTDTQYF
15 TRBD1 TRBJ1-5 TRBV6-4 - TGTGCCAGCAGTGAACAGGGGGCACGGGGTCAGCCCCAGCATTTT CASSEQGARGQPQHF
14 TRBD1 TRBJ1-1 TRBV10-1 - TGCGCCAGCAGGACAGGGGGAATGGGCACTGAAGCTTTCTTT CASRTGGMGTEAFF
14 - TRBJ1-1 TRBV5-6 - TGTGCCAGCAGCCCACGGGGTTTGAACACTGAAGCTTTCTTT CASSPRGLNTEAFF
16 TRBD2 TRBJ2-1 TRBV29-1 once TGCAGCGTTGAAAGGACTAGCGGGACCCCCTACAATGAGCAGTTCTTC CSVERTSGTPYNEQFF
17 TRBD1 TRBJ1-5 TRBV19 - TGTGCCAGTAGTATTCGGGGGACAGGGACGCCTGGGCAGCCCCAGCATTTT CASSIRGTGTPGQPQHF
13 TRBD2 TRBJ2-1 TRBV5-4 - TGTGCCAGCAAAGCGGGAGGGTACAATGAGCAGTTCTTC CASKAGGYNEQFF
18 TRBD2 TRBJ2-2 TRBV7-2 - TGTGCCAGCAGCCACGGACTAGCGGGAACGTGGGGCACCGGGGAGCTGTTTTTT CASSHGLAGTWGTGELFF